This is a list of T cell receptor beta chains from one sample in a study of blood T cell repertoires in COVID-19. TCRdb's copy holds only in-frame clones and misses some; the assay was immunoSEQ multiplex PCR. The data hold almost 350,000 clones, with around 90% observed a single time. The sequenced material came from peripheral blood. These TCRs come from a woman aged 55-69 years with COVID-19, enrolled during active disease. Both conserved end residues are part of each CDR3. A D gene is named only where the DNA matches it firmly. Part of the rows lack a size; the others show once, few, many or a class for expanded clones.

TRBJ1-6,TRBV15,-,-,TGTGCCACCAGCAGAGGGGGAGTGGGCCTTAATTCACCCCTCCACTTT,CATSRGGVGLNSPLHF
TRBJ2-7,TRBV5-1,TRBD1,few,TGCGCCAGCAGCTTGGTGGGACAGGGGATCCACGAGCAGTACTTC,CASSLVGQGIHEQYF
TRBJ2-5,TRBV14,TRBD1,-,TGTGCCAGCAGCCGCCCGACAGGGGACTTCCAAGAGACCCAGTACTTC,CASSRPTGDFQETQYF
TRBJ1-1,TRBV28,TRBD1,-,TGTGCCAGCGGGACAGAGATGAACACTGAAGCTTTCTTT,CASGTEMNTEAFF
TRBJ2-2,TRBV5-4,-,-,TGTGCCAGCAGCTTACAGGAGTACGCCGGGGAGCTGTTTTTT,CASSLQEYAGELFF
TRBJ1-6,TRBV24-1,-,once,TGTGCCACCAGTGATTTAAAGAGGTTAGAAAATTCACCCCTCCACTTT,CATSDLKRLENSPLHF
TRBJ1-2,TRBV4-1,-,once,TGCGCCAGCAGCCAAGGGCGGGCCGGCAACTATGGCTACACCTTC,CASSQGRAGNYGYTF
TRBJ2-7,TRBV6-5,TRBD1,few,TGTGCCAGCAGCCTTCCGGGACAGGGGGCTGGCGAGCAGTACTTC,CASSLPGQGAGEQYF
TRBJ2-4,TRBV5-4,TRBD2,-,TGTGCCAGCAGCTTGCAGGGAGGGTTGGGAAACATTCAGTACTTC,CASSLQGGLGNIQYF
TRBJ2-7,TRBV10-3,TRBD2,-,TGTGCCATCAGTAGGACTAGCGGGGATACCTACGAGCAGTACTTC,CAISRTSGDTYEQYF
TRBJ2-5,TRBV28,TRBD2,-,TGTGCCAGCAGTTTTTCCGGACTAGGCGTGGCGGCGGAGACCCAGTACTTC,CASSFSGLGVAAETQYF
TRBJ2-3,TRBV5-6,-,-,TGTGCCAGCAGCCGCAGGGTCTCAACTGGCACAGATACGCAGTATTTT,CASSRRVSTGTDTQYF
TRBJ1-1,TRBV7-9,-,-,TGTGCCAGCAGCTTAGGGGAGACTGAAGCTTTCTTT,CASSLGETEAFF
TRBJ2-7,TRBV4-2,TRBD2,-,TGTGCCAGCAGCTTCCAGACTAGCGGGGGGGCGTTGGGCGAGCAGTACTTC,CASSFQTSGGALGEQYF
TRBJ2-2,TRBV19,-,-,TGTGCCAGTAACGGAGCGCGCGCCCAGAACACCGGGGAGCTGTTTTTT,CASNGARAQNTGELFF
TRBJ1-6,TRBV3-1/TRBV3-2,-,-,TGTGCCAGCAGCCGCGGTGCGGGACCCCTCCACTTT,CASSRGAGPLHF
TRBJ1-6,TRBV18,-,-,TGTGCCAGCTCAACGGTCTCCGGGGATTCACCCCTCCACTTT,CASSTVSGDSPLHF
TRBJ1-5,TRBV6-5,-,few,TGTGCCAGCAGTTACTCGAGGTACGGGAATCAGCCCCAGCATTTT,CASSYSRYGNQPQHF
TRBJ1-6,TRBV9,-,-,TGTGCCAGCAGCGCCCAATTGCGTTCACCCCTCCACTTT,CASSAQLRSPLHF
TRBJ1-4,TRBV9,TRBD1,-,TGTGCCAGCAGCGGGACCGGGACAGTAAATGAAAAACTGTTTTTT,CASSGTGTVNEKLFF
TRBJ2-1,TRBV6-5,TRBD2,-,TGTGCCAGCATCCCCCTAGCGGGGGGGCGGAATGAGCAGTTCTTC,CASIPLAGGRNEQFF
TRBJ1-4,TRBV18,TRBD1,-,TGTGCCAGCTCCCCCGACAGGGGTGGAGAAAAACTGTTTTTT,CASSPDRGGEKLFF
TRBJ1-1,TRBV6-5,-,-,TGTGCCAGCAGTCAACGACAGGATGAAGCTTTCTTT,CASSQRQDEAFF
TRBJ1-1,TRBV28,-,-,TGTGCCAGCAGTCCGACCCGGGGGGCTGAAGCTTTCTTT,CASSPTRGAEAFF
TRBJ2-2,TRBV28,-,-,TGTGCCAGCTCCATGGGGGGGGCCCCTAACACCGGGGAGCTGTTTTTT,CASSMGGAPNTGELFF
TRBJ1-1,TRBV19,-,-,TGTGCCAGTAGTATTCAGGGCAATCTGAACACTGAAGCTTTCTTT,CASSIQGNLNTEAFF
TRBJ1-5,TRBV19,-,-,TGTGCCAGTAGTGGAGGAGGTGGCAATCAGCCCCAGCATTTT,CASSGGGGNQPQHF
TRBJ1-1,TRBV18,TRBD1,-,TGTGCCAGCTCACCAACACCGGGACAGGGTGCAGACGCTTTCTTT,CASSPTPGQGADAFF
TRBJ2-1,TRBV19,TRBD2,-,TGTGCCAGTAGTATCCCAGCGGGGGGCCGCAATGAGCAGTTCTTC,CASSIPAGGRNEQFF
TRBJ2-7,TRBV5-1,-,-,TGCGCCAGCAGCTTGGAAACTCGAGCTTTCTCCTACGAGCAGTACTTC,CASSLETRAFSYEQYF
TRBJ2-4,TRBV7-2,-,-,TGTGCCAGCAGCCCCCCAGGGGTGGACATTCAGTACTTC,CASSPPGVDIQYF
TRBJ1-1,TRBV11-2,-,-,TGTGCCAGCAGCTTAAATGCGGGAGGCACTGAAGCTTTCTTT,CASSLNAGGTEAFF
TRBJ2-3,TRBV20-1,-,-,TGCAGTGCTAGCCCTGCAGATACGCAGTATTTT,CSASPADTQYF
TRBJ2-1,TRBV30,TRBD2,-,TGTGCCTGGAGTGGGACTAGCGGGTACAATGAGCAGTTCTTC,CAWSGTSGYNEQFF
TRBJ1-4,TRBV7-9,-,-,TGTGCCAGCAGCTTAGTGAGGGGGGGTTCCTCGGAAAAACTGTTTTTT,CASSLVRGGSSEKLFF
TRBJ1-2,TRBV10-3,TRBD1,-,TGTGCCATCAGTGCCCTACAGGGGAATCGGTATGGCTACACCTTC,CAISALQGNRYGYTF
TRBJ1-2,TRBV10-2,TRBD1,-,TGCGCCAGCACCCTGGACAGGGGGCGAGGTGGCTACACCTTC,CASTLDRGRGGYTF
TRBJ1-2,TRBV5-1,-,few,TGCGCCAGCAGCTTGGTGGCGGATAACTATGGCTACACCTTC,CASSLVADNYGYTF
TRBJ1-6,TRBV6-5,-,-,TGTGCCAGCAGTTACTGGGCCTCGGATAATTCACCCCTCCACTTT,CASSYWASDNSPLHF
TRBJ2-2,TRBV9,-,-,TGTGCCAGCAGCATATACCCAGTATCCGGGGAGCTGTTTTTT,CASSIYPVSGELFF
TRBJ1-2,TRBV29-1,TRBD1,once,TGCAGCGCCGGGACAGGGGACGGCTACACCTTC,CSAGTGDGYTF
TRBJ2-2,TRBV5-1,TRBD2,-,TGCGCCAGCTCCCAAACTAGCGGGGGGAACACCGGGGAGCTGTTTTTT,CASSQTSGGNTGELFF
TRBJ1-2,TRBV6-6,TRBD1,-,TGTGCCAGCAGTTCCCGGGACAGGGCAAACTATGGCTACACCTTC,CASSSRDRANYGYTF
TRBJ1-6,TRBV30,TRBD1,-,TGTGCCTGGAGTCAGGGGGCAGATTCACCCCTCCACTTT,CAWSQGADSPLHF
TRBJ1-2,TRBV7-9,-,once,TGTGCCAGCAGCCTCGGAGCTAACTATGGCTACACCTTC,CASSLGANYGYTF
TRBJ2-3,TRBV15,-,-,TGTGCCACCAGCAGAGATCGGGGGGCTACAGATACGCAGTATTTT,CATSRDRGATDTQYF
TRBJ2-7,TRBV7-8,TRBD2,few,TGTGCCAGCACCTCTAGCGGGGGGGCCAGTAGTCTCTCCTACGAGCAGTACTTC,CASTSSGGASSLSYEQYF
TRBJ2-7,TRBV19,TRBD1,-,TGTGCCAGTAGTCTTGAGGGACAGAGCTACGAGCAGTACTTC,CASSLEGQSYEQYF
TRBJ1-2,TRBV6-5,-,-,TGTGCCAGCAGTTACTCAAGAGCTAAGGGGTATGGCTACACCTTC,CASSYSRAKGYGYTF
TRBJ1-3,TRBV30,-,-,TGTGCCTGGAGTGTAACAGGGCTGCGTATCACCATATATTTT,CAWSVTGLRITIYF
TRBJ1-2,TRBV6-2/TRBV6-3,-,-,TGTGCCAGCAGTTACAGCCACAGAACTAACTATGGCTACACCTTC,CASSYSHRTNYGYTF
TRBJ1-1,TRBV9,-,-,TGTGCCAGCAGCGTAACAGGGAGCGACACTGAAGCTTTCTTT,CASSVTGSDTEAFF